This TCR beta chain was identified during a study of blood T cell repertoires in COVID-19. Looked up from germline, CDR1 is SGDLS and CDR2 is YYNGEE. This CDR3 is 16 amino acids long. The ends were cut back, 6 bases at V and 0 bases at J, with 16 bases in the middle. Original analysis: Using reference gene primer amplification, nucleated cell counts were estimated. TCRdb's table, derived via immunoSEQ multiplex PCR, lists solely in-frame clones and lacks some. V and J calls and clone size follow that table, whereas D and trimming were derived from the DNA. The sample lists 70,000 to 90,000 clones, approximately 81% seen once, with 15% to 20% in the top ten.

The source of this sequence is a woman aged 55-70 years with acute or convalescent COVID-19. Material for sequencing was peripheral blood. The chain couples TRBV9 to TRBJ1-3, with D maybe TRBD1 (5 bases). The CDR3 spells CASTKTQGLSGNTIYF. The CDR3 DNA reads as TGTGCCAGCACCAAGACCCAGGGACTCTCTGGAAACACCATATATTTT.